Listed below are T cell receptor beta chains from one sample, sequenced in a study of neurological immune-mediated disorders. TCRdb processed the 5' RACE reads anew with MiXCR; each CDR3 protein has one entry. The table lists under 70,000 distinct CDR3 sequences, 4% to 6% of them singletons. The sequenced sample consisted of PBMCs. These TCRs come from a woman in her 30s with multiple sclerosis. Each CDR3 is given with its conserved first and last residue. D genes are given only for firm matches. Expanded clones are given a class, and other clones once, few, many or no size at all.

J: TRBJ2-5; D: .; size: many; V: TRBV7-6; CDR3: CASSLTRVGVGETQYF; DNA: TGTGCCAGCAGCTTAACCCGAGTCGGGGTTGGGGAGACCCAGTACTTC
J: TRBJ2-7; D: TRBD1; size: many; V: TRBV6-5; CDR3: CASSSDRTYEQYF; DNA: TGTGCCAGCAGCTCGGACAGGACCTACGAGCAGTACTTC
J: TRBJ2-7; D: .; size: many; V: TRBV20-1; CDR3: CSARATKGGQYF; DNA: TGCAGTGCTAGAGCTACGAAGGGGGGGCAGTACTTC
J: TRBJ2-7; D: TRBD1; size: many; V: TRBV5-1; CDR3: CASSAADRAYEQYF; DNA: TGCGCCAGCTCCGCCGCGGACAGGGCCTACGAGCAGTACTTC
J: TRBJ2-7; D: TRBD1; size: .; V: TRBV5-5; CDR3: CASSFPGQGVHEQYF; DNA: TGTGCCAGCAGCTTCCCGGGACAGGGGGTACACGAGCAGTACTTC
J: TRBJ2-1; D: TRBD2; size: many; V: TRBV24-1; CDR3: CATSDGGGLVENNEQFF; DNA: TGTGCCACCAGTGATGGGGGGGGTTTGGTCGAAAACAATGAGCAGTTCTTC
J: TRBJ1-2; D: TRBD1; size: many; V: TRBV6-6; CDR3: CASTDREGGGYTF; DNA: TGTGCCAGCACCGACAGGGAGGGTGGTGGCTACACCTTC
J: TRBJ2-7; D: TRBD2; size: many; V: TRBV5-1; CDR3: CASSFSGFSYEQYF; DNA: TGCGCCAGCAGCTTTAGCGGGTTTTCCTACGAGCAGTACTTC
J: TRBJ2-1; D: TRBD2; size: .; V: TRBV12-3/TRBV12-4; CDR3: CASSGLAGGNNEQFF; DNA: TGTGCCAGCAGTGGATTAGCGGGGGGAAACAATGAGCAGTTCTTC
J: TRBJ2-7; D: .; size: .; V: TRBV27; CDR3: CASSLEGTYEQYF; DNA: TGTGCCAGCAGTTTGGAGGGGACTTACGAGCAGTACTTC
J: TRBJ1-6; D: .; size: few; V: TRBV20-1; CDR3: CSAATPGSGSPLNF; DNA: TGCAGTGCCGCAACCCCGGGTAGCGGTTCACCCCTCAACTTT
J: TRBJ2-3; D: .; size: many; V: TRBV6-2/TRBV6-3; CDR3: CASSFFTDTQYF; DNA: TGTGCCAGCAGTTTTTTCACAGATACGCAGTATTTT
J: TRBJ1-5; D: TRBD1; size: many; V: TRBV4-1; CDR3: CASSNRGLNQPQHF; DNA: TGCGCCAGCAGTAACAGGGGGCTGAATCAGCCCCAGCATTTT
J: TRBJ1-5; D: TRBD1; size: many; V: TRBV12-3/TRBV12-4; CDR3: CASSPGQGERQPQHF; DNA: TGTGCCAGCAGTCCGGGACAGGGAGAAAGACAGCCCCAGCATTTT